These 10 T cell receptor beta chains came from one sample sequenced in a study of OX40 agonist ivuxolimab in advanced cancers. This table comes from immunoSEQ multiplex PCR, and its TCRdb copy is limited to in-frame clones, with some not included. This sample carries about 62,000 clones, 92% of them seen once, and the ten largest clones take less than 0.7%. The sequences come from CD4+ or CD8+ T cells sorted from blood, collected in a trial of the OX40 agonist ivuxolimab. These receptors all come from an adult with an advanced solid tumor such as melanoma, head and neck, liver or kidney cancer.

This clone was detected once. The chain couples TRBV2 to TRBJ1-3; D gene ambiguous. V was cut by 8 bases and J by 0 bases, with 14 bases left in between. CDR1 and CDR2 from the germline V gene are SNHLY and FYNNEI. The CDR3 contains 15 residues. CDR3 nucleotides: TGTGCCAGCGGGTCGACGGGTAACTCTGGAAACACCATATATTTT. It is translated as CASGSTGNSGNTIYF.

The chain joins TRBV5-1 to TRBJ2-5; possibly TRBD2 for D (6 bases). Germline-derived CDR1 and CDR2 are SGHRS and YFSETQ. CDR3 length: 14 residues. Trimming removed 4 bases from V and 9 bases from J, with 19 bases in between. The CDR3 region is CASSPRDHGGAQYF. DNA of the CDR3: TGCGCCAGCAGCCCCAGGGACCACGGGGGTGCCCAGTACTTC.

The V gene is TRBV6-1, the J gene TRBJ1-4, with 10 nucleotides matching TRBD1. Germline trimming cut 4 bases from V and 6 bases from J; bases unmatched to any gene: 2. The CDR3 has 14 residues. CDR1 is MNHNS, CDR2 SASEGT, per germline. CDR3 nucleotides: TGTGCCAGCAGTGCCGGACAGGGGGATGAAAAACTGTTTTTT. Translating gives CASSAGQGDEKLFF.

The chain employs TRBV7-8 and TRBJ2-7; D is possibly TRBD1 or TRBD2 (6 bases each). Germline CDR1 SGHVS, CDR2 FQNEAQ. The CDR3 is 15 residues long. Trimming cost V 4 bases and J 7 bases, with 20 bases left between them. This chain's CDR3 is CASSSSRGGPSEQYF. In DNA form, the CDR3 reads TGTGCCAGCAGCTCAAGTAGAGGGGGGCCGAGTGAGCAGTACTTC.

The chain recombines TRBV7-3 with TRBJ2-6; the D is unclear. The CDR3 is made up of 12 amino acids. Germline CDR1 reads SGHTA; CDR2 reads FQGTGA. V was cut by 4 bases and J by 2 bases, with 0 bases left in between. The CDR3 DNA sequence: TGTGCCAGCAGCTCTGGGGCCAACGTCCTGACTTTC. Protein: CASSSGANVLTF.

The gene calls are TRBV30 and TRBJ1-3; D remains ambiguous. This CDR3 has 14 residues. CDR1 GTSNPN and CDR2 SVGIG come from the germline V gene (reference sequence). The V end lost 0 bases, the J end lost 0 bases, and 6 bases lay between the germline ends. The CDR3 is CAWSVSHSGNTIYF. DNA for the CDR3: TGTGCCTGGAGTGTTTCGCACTCTGGAAACACCATATATTTT.

The chain links TRBV10-1 to TRBJ2-7, with D unclear. V was clipped by 10 bases and J by 6 bases, with 13 bases between them. CDR1 and CDR2 from the germline V gene are WNHNN and SYGVQD (reference sequence). The CDR3 sequence is 11 residues long. CDR3 bases: TGCGCCACCCCCCCGCCACGCGAGCAGTACTTC. This encodes CATPPPREQYF.

In regard to this clone: At one end the junction does not follow the germline gene, possibly because of a read error. The V call is TRBV6-1, the J call TRBJ1-2; no clear D. Germline V gene data show CDR1 as MNHNS and CDR2 as SASEGT. The CDR3 length is 13 residues. For the CDR3, the DNA is TGTGCCACCGAGGGTGGTCAGACCTATGGCAACACCTTC. It yields the protein CATEGGQTYGNTF.

The chain uses TRBV19 and TRBJ1-5; 8 positions agree with TRBD1. Germline CDR1 LNHDA, CDR2 SQIVND (reference sequence). This CDR3 comprises 15 residues. Losses at the gene ends were 6 bases for V and 5 bases for J; bases not matched to a gene: 9. This CDR3 reads CASSYTGGTHQPQHF. In DNA, the CDR3 is TGTGCCAGTAGCTATACAGGGGGGACACATCAGCCCCAGCATTTT.

The J gene is TRBJ1-1, the V gene TRBV30; possible D gene TRBD1, 6 bases. The CDR3 loop spans 13 amino acids. The V end lost 0 bases, the J end lost 1 base, and 6 bases lay between the germline ends. Germline CDR1 and CDR2: GTSNPN and SVGIG (reference sequence). The DNA of the CDR3 is TGTGCCTGGAGTGTAGGGGGGAACACTGAAGCTTTCTTT. It yields the protein CAWSVGGNTEAFF.